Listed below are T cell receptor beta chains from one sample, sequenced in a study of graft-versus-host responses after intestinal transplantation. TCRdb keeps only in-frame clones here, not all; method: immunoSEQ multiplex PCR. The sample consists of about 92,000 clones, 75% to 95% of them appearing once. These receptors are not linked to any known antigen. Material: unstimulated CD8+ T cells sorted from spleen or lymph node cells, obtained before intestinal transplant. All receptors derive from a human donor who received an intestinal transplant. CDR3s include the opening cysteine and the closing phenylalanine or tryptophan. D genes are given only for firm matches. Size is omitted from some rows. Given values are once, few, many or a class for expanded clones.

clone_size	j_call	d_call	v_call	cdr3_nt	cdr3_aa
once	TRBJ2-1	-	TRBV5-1	TGCGCCAGCAGCCGCAAAACCAATGAGCAGTTCTTC	CASSRKTNEQFF
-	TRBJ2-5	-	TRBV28	TGTGCCAGCAACCCAGGGGCCCAGACCCAGTACTTC	CASNPGAQTQYF
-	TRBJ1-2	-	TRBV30	TGTGCCTGGCGCCATGGAGGTCTTTTCAAGAGTGGCTACACCTTC	CAWRHGGLFKSGYTF
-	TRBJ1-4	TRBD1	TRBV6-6	TGTGCCAGCAGACCGGGACAGACGTCAACTAATGAAAAACTGTTTTTT	CASRPGQTSTNEKLFF
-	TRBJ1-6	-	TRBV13	TGTGCCAGCAGCGTCCGGGCCCCTAATTCACCCCTCCACTTT	CASSVRAPNSPLHF
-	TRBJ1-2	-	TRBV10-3	TGTGCCATCAGTGAGTCGAAACCTAATGGCTACACCTTC	CAISESKPNGYTF
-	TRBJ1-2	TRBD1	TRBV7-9	TGTGCCAGCAGCTTAGGGCTGTCCAACAGGGGATCGGACTATGGCTACACCTTC	CASSLGLSNRGSDYGYTF
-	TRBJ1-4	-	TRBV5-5	TGTGCCAGCAGCTTGGGGGCGGACTTTAATGAAAAACTGTTTTTT	CASSLGADFNEKLFF
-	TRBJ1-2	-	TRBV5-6	TGTGCCAGCAGCTTAGTAGGGAACTATGGCTACACCTTC	CASSLVGNYGYTF
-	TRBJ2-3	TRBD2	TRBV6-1	TGTGCCAGCAGTAAAGAGACTAGCGATGGCACAGATACGCAGTATTTT	CASSKETSDGTDTQYF
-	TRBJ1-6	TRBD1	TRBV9	TGTGCCAGCAGCCCGACAGGGAATTCACCCCTCCACTTT	CASSPTGNSPLHF
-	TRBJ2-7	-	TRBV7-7	TGTGCCAGCAGCTTTAGTGTTACCCACGAGCAGTACTTC	CASSFSVTHEQYF
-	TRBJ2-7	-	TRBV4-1	TGCGCCAGCAGCCAAGGACCTAGCTTAGGCTACGAGCAGTACTTC	CASSQGPSLGYEQYF
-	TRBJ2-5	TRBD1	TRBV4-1	TGCGCCAGCAGCCACCTCGAGCTTAGTCAGGGGGTGGAGACCCAGTACTTC	CASSHLELSQGVETQYF
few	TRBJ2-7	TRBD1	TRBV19	TGTGCCAGTAGTATAACAGGGGGCGCGTCGGTCATCGAGCAGTACTTC	CASSITGGASVIEQYF
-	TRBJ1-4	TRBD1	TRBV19	TGTGCCAGTAGTATCTGGACAGGGGCGAATGAAAAACTGTTTTTT	CASSIWTGANEKLFF
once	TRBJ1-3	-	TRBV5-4	TGTGCCAGCAGCTTGGATTCAAACACCATATATTTT	CASSLDSNTIYF
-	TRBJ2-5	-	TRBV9	TGTGCCAGCAGCGTAGCGGGGGTGGTCCAAGAGACCCAGTACTTC	CASSVAGVVQETQYF
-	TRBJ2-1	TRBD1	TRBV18	TGTGCCAGCTCACTAGGACAGGGTTCGCTTCCCTACAATGAGCAGTTCTTC	CASSLGQGSLPYNEQFF
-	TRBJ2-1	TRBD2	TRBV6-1	TGTGCCAGCGGACTAGCGGGGGACTACAATGAGCAGTTCTTC	CASGLAGDYNEQFF
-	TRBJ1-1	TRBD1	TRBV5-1	TGCGCCAGCAGCTTGGAGGGCCAGGGGGGACTTGAAGCTTTCTTT	CASSLEGQGGLEAFF
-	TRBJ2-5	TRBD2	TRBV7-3	TGTGCCAGCAGCTTAAGCGGGGGGCAAGAGACCCAGTACTTC	CASSLSGGQETQYF
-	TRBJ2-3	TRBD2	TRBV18	TGTGCCAGCTCACCCGGGTCTAGCGGCCTCACAGATACGCAGTATTTT	CASSPGSSGLTDTQYF
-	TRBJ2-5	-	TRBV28	TGTGCCAGCAGCCTCGGTCCCACTACCCAGTACTTC	CASSLGPTTQYF
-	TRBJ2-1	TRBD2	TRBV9	TGTGCCAGCAGTCTTACTAGCGGGATAGGGGATGAGCAGTTCTTC	CASSLTSGIGDEQFF
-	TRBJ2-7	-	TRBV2	TGTGCCAGCAGTTCCTCGGGTTTTTACGAGCAGTACTTC	CASSSSGFYEQYF
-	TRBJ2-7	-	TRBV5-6	TGTGCCAGCAGCCCGTCGGGGTACGAGCAGTACTTC	CASSPSGYEQYF